This TCR beta chain derives from a study of T cell responses to AZD1222 COVID-19 vaccine. Study-wide results and limits: Just a handful of AZD1222 recipients were seropositive at baseline. Distributed over spike, vaccine-associated CD4 TCRs predominated at 160-218 and 743-854. Mostly white British, mostly female donors; authors suggested clonal diversity may be underestimated. Repertoire collection took place solely once the T cell response had peaked.

Trimming took 3 bases from V and 0 from J, leaving 13 bases between them. Germline V gene data show CDR1 as DFQATT and CDR2 as SNEGSKA (reference sequence). This CDR3 spans 15 amino acids. Remarks on this clone: What it recognizes is unknown.

The assay was immunoSEQ multiplex PCR, and TCRdb's table has in-frame clones only and misses some. The sample has over 60,000 clones; around 86% are singletons. This sequence joins TRBV20-1 and TRBJ2-3; D is unresolved. The sequences come from peripheral blood, collected on day 0 of AZD1222 vaccination. The source of this sequence is an adult in good health. The CDR3 DNA follows: TGCAGTGCTAGTCGGCAGCGCACTAGCACAGATACGCAGTATTTT. This gives the protein CSASRQRTSTDTQYF.